The present T cell receptor (beta chain) was sequenced within a study of OX40 agonist ivuxolimab in advanced cancers. The study in broad terms: Ivuxolimab was an agonistic, fully human IgG2 monoclonal antibody directed against OX40 (CD134), a costimulatory receptor. Intravenous ivuxolimab was administered to patients every 2 weeks at six dose levels: 0.01, 0.1, 0.3, 1.5, 3 and 10 mg/kg. Partial responses occurred in three dose-escalation patients: two with cutaneous melanoma and one with hepatocellular carcinoma. Prior anti-PD-1, anti-PD-L1 or anti-CTLA-4 therapy was permitted, and checkpoint inhibitors had been received by about 37% of dose-escalation patients. Of the roughly 50 dose-escalation patients, hepatocellular carcinoma was present in approximately 20, melanoma in about 15, renal cell carcinoma in 9 and head and neck cancer in 9. The dose-escalation cohort was approximately 83% male with a mean age of about 54 years, ranging from roughly 20 to 80. The point of sequencing TCRbeta in the periphery was to test whether ivuxolimab changed TCR sequence diversity and drove clonal T-cell expansion. The monotherapy dose-escalation portion (N = 52 patients) of the phase I ivuxolimab trial is reported in the paper. The paper's findings and limits, for the study overall: The antigen specificity of the peripheral T cells that underwent clonal expansion was not determined. Low levels of normalized T-cell clonal expansion were also seen in some patients who did not respond. In the 0.1-3.0 mg/kg groups, partial responders had among the lowest normalized peripheral clonal expansion, particularly in CD8+ T cells. On average, CD8+ T cells showed more expanded clones than CD4+ T cells after ivuxolimab. Clonal expansion of both CD4+ and CD8+ blood T cells was observed from baseline to week 6 at doses 0.1 to 3.0 mg/kg.

Comment on this clone: Its antigen is currently not known. Base qualities are not at hand, and no much larger clone is one base apart.

For sequencing of the TCRbeta CDR3 region, genomic DNA was extracted from the sorted cells. The immunoSEQ Assay was used to sequence the TCRbeta CDR3 regions. Drawn from immuneACCESS, this table holds only the in-frame rearrangements with V and J called that TCRdb kept. Clones are partly lost; checked studies trace under half to an unresolved V gene and leave the rest unexplained. A total of more than 80,000 clones appear in this sample, around 86% of them only once. Approximately 1.9% of the sample lies in the top ten. Patients with autoimmune disease history or receiving systemic immunosuppression were excluded from the trial. Peripheral blood for TCR sequencing was drawn from every dose cohort at baseline, at cycle 4 day 1 and at cycle 7 day 1. The samples were taken from a phase I, first-in-human, multicenter, open-label dose-escalation trial of ivuxolimab. Adults with locally advanced or metastatic melanoma, renal cell, hepatocellular, or head and neck squamous cell carcinoma were enrolled in the trial. CD4+ and CD8+ T cells were sorted separately from peripheral blood before TCR sequencing.

Taken from the germline V gene (reference sequence), the CDR1 and CDR2 loops are SEHNR and FQNEAQ. Measured from the cysteine to the phenylalanine, the CDR3 is 15 residues long. Only the CDR3 portion is preserved as DNA: 45 bases, with reading frame beginning at the first base. Trimming takes 7 bases off V and 4 bases off J; junction bases not matched to a gene: 9. This specimen consisted of CD4+ or CD8+ T cells sorted from blood, obtained in a trial of the OX40 agonist ivuxolimab. The chain is encoded by TRBV7-9 joined to TRBJ2-3, with 9 central nucleotides matching TRBD2. This clonotype was sampled from an adult with an advanced solid tumor such as melanoma, head and neck, liver or kidney cancer. CDR3 loop: CASTDSQREADTQYF. The bases read TGTGCCAGCACCGATTCACAGCGGGAGGCAGATACGCAGTATTTT.